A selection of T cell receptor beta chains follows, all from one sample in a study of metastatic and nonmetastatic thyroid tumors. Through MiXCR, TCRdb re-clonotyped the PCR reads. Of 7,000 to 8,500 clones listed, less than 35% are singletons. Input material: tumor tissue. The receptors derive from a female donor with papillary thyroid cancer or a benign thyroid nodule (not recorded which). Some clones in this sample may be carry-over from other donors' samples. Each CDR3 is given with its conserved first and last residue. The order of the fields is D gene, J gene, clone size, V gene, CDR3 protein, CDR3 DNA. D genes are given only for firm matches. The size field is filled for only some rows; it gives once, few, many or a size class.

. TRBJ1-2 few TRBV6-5 CASSYSYQYGYTF TGTGCCAGCAGTTACTCGTACCAGTACGGCTACACCTTC
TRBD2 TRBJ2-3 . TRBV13 CASSLGGLAGGLADTQYF TGTGCCAGCAGCTTAGGAGGCCTAGCGGGAGGTCTCGCAGATACGCAGTATTTT
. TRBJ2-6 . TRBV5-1 CASSYSGVQSFSGANVLTF TGCGCCAGCAGCTATTCAGGAGTGCAGTCTTTCTCTGGGGCCAACGTCCTGACTTTC
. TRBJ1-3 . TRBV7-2 CASSTGLPPDTIYF TGTGCCAGCAGCACGGGACTGCCTCCAGACACCATATATTTT
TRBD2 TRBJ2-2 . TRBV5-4 CASSLGGGRALGELFF TGTGCCAGCAGCTTGGGCGGCGGGAGGGCCCTCGGGGAGCTGTTTTTT
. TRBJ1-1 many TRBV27 CASSLGRGTEAFF TGTGCCAGCAGTTTAGGCAGGGGAACTGAAGCTTTCTTT
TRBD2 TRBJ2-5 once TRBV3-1 CASSQYSLAGGQETQYF TGTGCCAGCAGCCAATATTCACTAGCGGGGGGTCAAGAGACCCAGTACTTC
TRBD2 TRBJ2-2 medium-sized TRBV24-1 CATSSGLVNTGELFF TGTGCCACCAGTTCAGGACTAGTGAACACCGGGGAGCTGTTTTTT
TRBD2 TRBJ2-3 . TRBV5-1 CASKPDPGFAGGGTDTQYF TGCGCCAGCAAACCAGACCCGGGTTTTGCGGGAGGTGGCACAGATACGCAGTATTTT
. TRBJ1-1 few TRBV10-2 CASSDKGSTEAFF TGCGCCAGCAGTGATAAGGGAAGTACTGAAGCTTTCTTT
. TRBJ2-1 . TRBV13 CASSLDLDGTTYNEQFF TGTGCCAGCAGCTTAGATCTCGACGGGACGACCTACAATGAGCAGTTCTTC
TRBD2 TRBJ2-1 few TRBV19 CASSLAAYNEQFF TGTGCCAGTAGTCTAGCGGCGTACAATGAGCAGTTCTTC
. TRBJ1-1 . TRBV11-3 CASSLRRQLNTEAFF TGTGCCAGCAGCTTACGCCGGCAGCTGAACACTGAAGCTTTCTTT
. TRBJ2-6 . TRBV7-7 CASSPGLCSGANVLTF TGTGCTAGCAGCCCCGGGCTGTGCTCTGGGGCCAACGTCCTGACTTTC
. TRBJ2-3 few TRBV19 CASSGRIGKDTQYF TGTGCCAGTAGCGGCCGGATTGGCAAAGATACGCAGTATTTT
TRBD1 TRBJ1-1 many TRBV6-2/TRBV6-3 CASRPGQRHTGAFF TGTGCCAGCAGGCCGGGACAGCGTCACACTGGGGCTTTCTTT
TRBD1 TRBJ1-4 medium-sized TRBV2 CASSPGQGKEKLFF TGTGCCAGCAGCCCGGGACAGGGGAAAGAAAAACTGTTTTTT
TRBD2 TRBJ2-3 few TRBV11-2 CASSPGGASGGPITQYF TGTGCCAGCAGCCCCGGGGGGGCTAGCGGGGGCCCAATCACGCAGTATTTT
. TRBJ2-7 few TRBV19 CASSIGEGDEQYF TGTGCCAGTAGTATAGGGGAAGGGGACGAGCAGTACTTC
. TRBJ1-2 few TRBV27 CASSPNGFGYTF TGTGCCAGCAGTCCGAACGGGTTTGGCTACACCTTC
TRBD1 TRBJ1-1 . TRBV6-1 CASNPPTGGGTEAFF TGTGCCAGCAACCCCCCGACAGGGGGCGGCACTGAAGCTTTCTTT
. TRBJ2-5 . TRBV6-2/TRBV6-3 CASSSSRDKGETQYF .
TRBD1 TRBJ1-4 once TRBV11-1 CASSDTGGRRATNEKLFF TGTGCCAGCAGCGACACAGGGGGCCGGAGGGCTACTAATGAAAAACTGTTTTTT
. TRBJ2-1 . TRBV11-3 CASSSQHGNEQFF TGTGCCAGCAGCTCGCAACATGGCAATGAGCAGTTCTTC
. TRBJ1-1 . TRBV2 CASSELEDTEAFF TGTGCCAGCAGTGAACTGGAGGACACTGAAGCTTTCTTT
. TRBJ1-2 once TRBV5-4 CASSLGYGYTF TGTGCCAGCAGCCTGGGGTATGGCTACACCTTC
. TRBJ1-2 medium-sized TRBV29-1 CSVQGPSTINYGYTF TGCAGCGTTCAAGGTCCCTCTACCATCAACTATGGCTACACCTTC
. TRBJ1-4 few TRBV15 CATSRDRGAEKLFF TGTGCCACCAGCAGAGATAGGGGGGCTGAAAAACTGTTTTTT
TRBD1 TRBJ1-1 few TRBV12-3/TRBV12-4 CASSLRGQNTEAFF TGTGCCAGCAGTCTCAGGGGGCAGAACACTGAAGCTTTCTTT
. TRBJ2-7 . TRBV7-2 CASSLARASPEQYF TGTGCCAGCAGCTTAGCGCGGGCCAGCCCCGAGCAGTACTTC
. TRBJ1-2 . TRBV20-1 CSACAVPSYTF TGCAGTGCGTGCGCTGTCCCTAGCTACACCTTC
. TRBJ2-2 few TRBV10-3 CAISVGGANTGELFF TGTGCCATCAGTGTGGGCGGGGCGAACACCGGGGAGCTGTTTTTT
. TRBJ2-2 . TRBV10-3 CAWGGPSGTLTPGSCFF .
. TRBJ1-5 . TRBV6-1 CASSDVRSYNQPQHF TGTGCCAGCAGTGACGTGAGGAGTTACAATCAGCCCCAGCATTTT
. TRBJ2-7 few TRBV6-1 CASSEIDEQYF TGTGCCAGCAGTGAGATAGACGAGCAGTACTTC
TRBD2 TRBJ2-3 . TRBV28 CASTDRGGLRTDTQYF TGTGCCAGCACCGACCGGGGGGGTTTGCGTACAGATACGCAGTATTTT
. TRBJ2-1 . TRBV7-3 CASSLTIGAGNEQFF TGTGCCAGCAGCTTAACGATTGGAGCGGGCAATGAGCAGTTCTTC